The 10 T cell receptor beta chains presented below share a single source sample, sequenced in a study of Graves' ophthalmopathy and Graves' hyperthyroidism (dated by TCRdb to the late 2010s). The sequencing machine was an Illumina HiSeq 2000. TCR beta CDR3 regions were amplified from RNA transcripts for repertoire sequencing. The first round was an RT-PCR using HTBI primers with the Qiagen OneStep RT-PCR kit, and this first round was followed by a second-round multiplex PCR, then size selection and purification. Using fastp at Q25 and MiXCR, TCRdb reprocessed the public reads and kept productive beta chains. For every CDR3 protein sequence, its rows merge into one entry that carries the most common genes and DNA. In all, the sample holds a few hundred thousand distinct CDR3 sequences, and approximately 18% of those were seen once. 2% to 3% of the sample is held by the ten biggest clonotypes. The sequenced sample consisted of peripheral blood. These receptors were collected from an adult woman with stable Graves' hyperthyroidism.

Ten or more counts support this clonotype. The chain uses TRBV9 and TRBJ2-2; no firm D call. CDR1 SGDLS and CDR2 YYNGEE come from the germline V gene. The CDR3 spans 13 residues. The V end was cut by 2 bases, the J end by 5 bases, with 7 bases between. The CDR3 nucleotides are TGTGCCAGCAGCGTCGGCCCTACCGGGGAGCTGTTTTTT. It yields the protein CASSVGPTGELFF. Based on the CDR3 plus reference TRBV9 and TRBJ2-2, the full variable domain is DSGVTQTPKHLITATGQRVTLRCSPRSGDLSVYWYQQSLDQGLQFLIQYYNGEERAKGNILERFSAQQFPDLHSELNLSSLELGDSALYFCASSVGPTGELFFGEGSRLTVL.

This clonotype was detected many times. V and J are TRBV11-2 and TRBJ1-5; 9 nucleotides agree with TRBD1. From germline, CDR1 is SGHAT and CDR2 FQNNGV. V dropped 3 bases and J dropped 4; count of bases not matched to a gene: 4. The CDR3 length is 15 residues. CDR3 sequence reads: CASSFSGQGNQPQHF. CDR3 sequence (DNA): TGTGCCAGCAGCTTTTCGGGACAGGGAAATCAGCCCCAGCATTTT.

The CDR3 DNA sequence: TGTGCCAGCAGCCGGTCGACGGGGCAAGAGACCCAGTACTTC. Encoded protein: CASSRSTGQETQYF. V gene TRBV4-2 combines with J gene TRBJ2-5, with D tentatively TRBD2 (5 bases). Trimming removed 4 bases from V and 2 bases from J, with 11 bases in between. CDR3 length: 14 residues. Germline values: CDR1 LGHNA, CDR2 YNFKEQ.

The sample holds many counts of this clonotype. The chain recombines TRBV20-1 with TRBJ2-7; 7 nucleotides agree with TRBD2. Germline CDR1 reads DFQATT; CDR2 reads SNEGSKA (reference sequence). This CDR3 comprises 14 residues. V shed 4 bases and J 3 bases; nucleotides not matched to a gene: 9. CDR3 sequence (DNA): TGCAGTGCTAAGACTAGCTTGCAATTCTACGAGCAGTACTTC. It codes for CSAKTSLQFYEQYF.

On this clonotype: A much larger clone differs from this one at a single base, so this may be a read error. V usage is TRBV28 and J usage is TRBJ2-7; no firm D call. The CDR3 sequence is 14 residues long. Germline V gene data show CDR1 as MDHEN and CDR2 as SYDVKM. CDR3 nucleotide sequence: TGTGCCATCAGTTTGCGGAACCTCAACTACGAGCAGTACTTC. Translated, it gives CAISLRNLNYEQYF.

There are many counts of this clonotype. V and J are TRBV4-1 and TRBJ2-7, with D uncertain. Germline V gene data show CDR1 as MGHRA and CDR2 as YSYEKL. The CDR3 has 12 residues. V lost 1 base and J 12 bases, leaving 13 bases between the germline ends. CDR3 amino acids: CASSQAENVRYF. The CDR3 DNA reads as TGCGCCAGCAGCCAAGCAGAAAACGTGAGGTACTTC.

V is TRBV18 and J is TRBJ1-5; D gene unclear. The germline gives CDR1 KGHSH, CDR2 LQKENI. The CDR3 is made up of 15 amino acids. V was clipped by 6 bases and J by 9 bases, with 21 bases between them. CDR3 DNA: TGTGCCAGCTCGCCTGTCTCCCGGGGAGATGGGCCCCAGCATTTT. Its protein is CASSPVSRGDGPQHF.

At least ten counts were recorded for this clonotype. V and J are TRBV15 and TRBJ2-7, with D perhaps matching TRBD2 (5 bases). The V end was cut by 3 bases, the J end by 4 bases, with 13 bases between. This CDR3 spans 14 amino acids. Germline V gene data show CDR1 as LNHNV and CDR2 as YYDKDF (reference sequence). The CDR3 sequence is CATSRRLTMYEQYF. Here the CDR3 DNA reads TGTGCCACCAGCAGGAGACTAACGATGTACGAGCAGTACTTC.

The CDR3 DNA reads TGTGCCAGCAGCTTGGGTGGTGGGGCCGACTTTAACTATGGCTACACCTTC. The encoded protein is CASSLGGGADFNYGYTF. The J gene is TRBJ1-2, the V gene TRBV7-6; possibly TRBD1 for D (5 bases). Germline V lookup: CDR1 SGHVS, CDR2 FNYEAQ. This CDR3 contains 17 residues. V was pared by 3 bases and J by 1 base, with 18 bases between.

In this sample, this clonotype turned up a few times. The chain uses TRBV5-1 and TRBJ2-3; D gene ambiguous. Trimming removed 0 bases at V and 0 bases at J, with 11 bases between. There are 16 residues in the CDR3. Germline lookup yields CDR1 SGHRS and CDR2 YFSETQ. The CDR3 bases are TGCGCCAGCAGCTTGGTTGGAACTCGCAGCACAGATACGCAGTATTTT. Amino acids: CASSLVGTRSTDTQYF.